The 27 T cell receptor beta chains in this list originate from one sample, sequenced in a study of cytomegalovirus exposure and HLA in healthy donors. Primers included in the PCR were 60 Vbeta and 13 Jbeta primers. Sequenced by immunoSEQ multiplex PCR; TCRdb stores in-frame clones only, minus some. The sample consists of around 70,000 clones, 74% of them appearing once. The specimen was PBMCs. The origin of the receptors is a human donor in good health.

DNA of the CDR3: TGCAGCGTTGCCCGGGTCGCTGAAGAGACCCAGTACTTC. It is translated as CSVARVAEETQYF. The V gene is TRBV29-1, the J gene TRBJ2-5; D unclear. The CDR3 has 13 amino acids. Per germline, CDR1 SQVTM and CDR2 ANQGSEA. V gave up 4 bases and J gave up 3 bases, with 12 bases separating them.

The chain has TRBV7-9 and TRBJ2-7, with D possibly matching TRBD2 (5 bases). V lost 4 bases and J lost 0, with 16 bases in between. In germline, CDR1 is SEHNR, CDR2 FQNEAQ (reference sequence). The CDR3 has 16 residues. The CDR3 sequence: CASSSSGRASSYEQYF. CDR3 coding DNA: TGTGCCAGCAGCTCCTCGGGAAGGGCCTCCTCCTACGAGCAGTACTTC. The full variable domain, its missing parts supplied by reference TRBV7-9 and TRBJ2-7, is DTGVSQNPRHKITKRGQNVTFRCDPISEHNRLYWYRQTLGQGPEFLTYFQNEAQLEKSRLLSDRFSAERPKGSFSTLEIQRTEQGDSAMYLCASSSSGRASSYEQYFGPGTRLTVT.

The DNA for the CDR3 is TGTGCCATCAGGCAGGGTGTGGAGGGAAACACCATATATTTT. Its protein is CAIRQGVEGNTIYF. The chain uses TRBV10-3 and TRBJ1-3, with D tentatively TRBD1 (5 bases). Germline V gene lookup returns CDR1 ENHRY and CDR2 SYGVKD. There are 14 residues in the CDR3. V gave up 6 bases and J gave up 4 bases, with 13 bases separating them.

The chain employs TRBV6-5 and TRBJ1-5; tentatively, D is TRBD1 (5 bases). The CDR3 spans 15 residues. V was trimmed by 4 bases and J by 4 bases, leaving 14 bases between them. Germline CDR1 reads MNHEY; CDR2 reads SVGAGI. DNA of the CDR3: TGTGCCAGCAGTTTCAGGGCAGGGACTAATCAGCCCCAGCATTTT. Translating gives CASSFRAGTNQPQHF.

This clone was seen once. The CDR3 DNA reads as TGTGCCAGCAGCCCCCGGGGTGGAATGGGCACAGATACGCAGTATTTT. It specifies CASSPRGGMGTDTQYF. V gene TRBV9 combines with J gene TRBJ2-3; tentative D call: TRBD2 (5 bases). The V end lost 4 bases, the J end lost 1 base, and 16 bases lay between the germline ends. CDR1 SGDLS and CDR2 YYNGEE come from the germline V gene. There are 16 residues in the CDR3.

The rearrangement uses TRBV2 and TRBJ1-4; D unclear. Germline V gene sequence: CDR1 SNHLY, CDR2 FYNNEI. This CDR3 contains 15 residues. V shed 7 bases and J shed 3 bases, with 15 bases lying between them. The CDR3 DNA follows: TGTGCCAGCATTTTTGCTGCCGGGGCTAATGAAAAACTGTTTTTT. Amino acids: CASIFAAGANEKLFF. The entire variable domain, with the rest obtained from reference TRBV2 and TRBJ1-4, is as follows: EPEVTQTPSHQVTQMGQEVILRCVPISNHLYFYWYRQILGQKVEFLVSFYNNEISEKSEIFDDQFSVERPDGSNFTLKIRSTKLEDSAMYFCASIFAAGANEKLFFGSGTQLSVL.

V usage is TRBV6-1 and J usage is TRBJ1-5, with D perhaps matching TRBD1 (5 bases). V lost 5 bases and J 9 bases, leaving 14 bases between the germline ends. CDR1 and CDR2 (germline): MNHNS, SASEGT. There are 13 residues in the CDR3. The CDR3 DNA is TGTGCCAGCAGTTCCGGAGCAGGGCCGCCCCAGCATTTT. Protein sequence: CASSSGAGPPQHF.

This clone was counted between two and nine times. The chain uses TRBV27 and TRBJ2-4, with 7 bases fitting TRBD2. V shed 5 bases and J 4 bases; nucleotides not matched to a gene: 8. The CDR3 totals 15 residues. Per the germline V gene, CDR1 is MNHEY and CDR2 is SMNVEV (reference sequence). As DNA, the CDR3 is TGTGCCAGCAGTGTGTGGGGGGGAGGGAAAAACATTCAGTACTTC. It specifies CASSVWGGGKNIQYF.

This rearrangement joins TRBV9 to TRBJ1-1; 7 nucleotides line up with TRBD1. Trimming at V came to 3 bases and at J to 2 bases, leaving 4 bases not matched to a gene. CDR1 and CDR2 from the germline V gene are SGDLS and YYNGEE. This CDR3 region has 14 residues. The CDR3 here is CASSEGQINTEAFF. CDR3 sequence (DNA): TGTGCCAGCAGCGAGGGACAGATTAACACTGAAGCTTTCTTT.

V usage is TRBV5-1 and J usage is TRBJ2-3; 15 bases map to TRBD2. J lost 5 bases, V lost 4 bases, and 8 bases had no gene match. Germline-derived CDR1 and CDR2 are SGHRS and YFSETQ. This CDR3 spans 17 amino acids. The CDR3 region is CASSRGLAGGTRDTQYF. The DNA for the CDR3 is TGCGCCAGCAGCCGGGGACTAGCGGGAGGCACTAGAGATACGCAGTATTTT.

The chain has TRBV15 and TRBJ2-5; the D call may be TRBD1 or TRBD2 (5 bases each). Trimming took off 5 bases at V and 4 bases at J, with 17 bases between the two ends. CDR1 LNHNV and CDR2 YYDKDF come from the germline V gene (reference sequence). This CDR3 has 15 residues. Here the CDR3 reads CATSGGTGLAETQYF. The CDR3 nucleotides are TGTGCCACCAGCGGAGGCACAGGCCTCGCAGAGACCCAGTACTTC.

The chain couples TRBV5-1 to TRBJ2-5; maybe TRBD1 (6 bases). Trimming shortened V by 0 bases and J by 4 bases, and 19 bases separated the two germline ends. The CDR3 consists of 17 residues. Germline V gene lookup returns CDR1 SGHRS and CDR2 YFSETQ. In nucleotides, the CDR3 is TGCGCCAGCAGCTTGGGAACAGGGTTGCGGTCCGTAGAGACCCAGTACTTC. Translating it yields CASSLGTGLRSVETQYF.

This clone showed up just a few times. The chain joins TRBV7-9 to TRBJ2-1, with D unclear. Germline V lookup: CDR1 SEHNR, CDR2 FQNEAQ (reference sequence). CDR3 length equals 12 residues. The germline V and J ends were trimmed by 2 bases and 5 bases, with 4 bases remaining between them. CDR3 in amino acids: CASSLSNNEQFF. CDR3 nucleotides: TGTGCCAGCAGCTTATCTAACAATGAGCAGTTCTTC.

V gene TRBV7-2 combines with J gene TRBJ2-7, with D tentatively TRBD2 (6 bases). CDR1 is SGHTA and CDR2 is FQGNSA in the germline V gene. CDR3 length: 14 amino acids. V was shortened by 1 base and J by 4 bases, with 11 bases between the two germline ends. CDR3 region: CASSLGGVSYEQYF. As DNA, the CDR3 is TGTGCCAGCAGCTTAGGGGGGGTGAGTTACGAGCAGTACTTC. Drawing the rest from reference TRBV7-2 and TRBJ2-7, the complete variable domain is GAGVSQSPSNKVTEKGKDVELRCDPISGHTALYWYRQSLGQGLEFLIYFQGNSAPDKSGLPSDRFSAERTGGSVSTLTIQRTQQEDSAVYLCASSLGGVSYEQYFGPGTRLTVT.

The chain is built from TRBV4-2 and TRBJ2-1, with D possibly TRBD2 on 5 matching bases. Per germline, CDR1 LGHNA and CDR2 YNFKEQ. Trimming left V 0 bases short and J 13 bases short, with 16 bases between. This CDR3 region has 14 residues. CDR3 amino acids: CASSQEILSSTQFF. The CDR3 nucleotides are TGTGCCAGCAGCCAAGAAATTTTGTCTAGCACACAGTTCTTC.

The chain employs TRBV6-9 and TRBJ2-7; D gene unclear. CDR1 and CDR2 from the germline V gene are MNHGY and SVAAGI. V was clipped by 4 bases and J by 3 bases, with 4 bases between them. CDR3 length: 11 amino acids. The CDR3 region has the DNA TGTGCCAGCAGTTCCAACTACGAGCAGTACTTC. Translation: CASSSNYEQYF.

The genes are TRBV5-1 and TRBJ1-3, with 8 bases that match TRBD1. With V trimmed by 4 bases and J by 0 bases, 12 bases remained unmatched. The CDR3 is made up of 18 amino acids. Germline CDR1 is SGHRS and CDR2 is YFSETQ. The CDR3 protein is CASSPTRQGTASGNTIYF. For the CDR3, the DNA is TGCGCCAGCAGCCCTACCCGACAGGGGACAGCCTCTGGAAACACCATATATTTT.

This chain uses TRBV5-1 with TRBJ2-7; D might be TRBD2 (6 bases). This CDR3 contains 13 residues. Trimming took 4 bases from V and 3 from J, leaving 11 bases between them. Germline CDR1 reads SGHRS; CDR2 reads YFSETQ. The CDR3 DNA follows: TGCGCCAGCAGCCCGGGACTTATCTACGAGCAGTACTTC. This translates into CASSPGLIYEQYF.

The chain links TRBV27 to TRBJ1-1; 10 bases are shared with TRBD1. V trimming: 8 bases; J trimming: 10 bases; junction bases outside the gene matches: 10. The germline V gene encodes CDR1 MNHEY and CDR2 SMNVEV (reference sequence). This CDR3 is 13 amino acids long. The CDR3: CASAPGQGVRAFF. The CDR3 DNA reads TGTGCCAGCGCTCCTGGACAGGGGGTGAGAGCTTTCTTT.

The chain is built from TRBV9 and TRBJ2-1, with 11 bases lining up with TRBD2. The CDR3 covers 17 residues. Germline V gene lookup returns CDR1 SGDLS and CDR2 YYNGEE. Trimming at V came to 4 bases and at J to 6 bases, leaving 12 bases not matched to a gene. CDR3 sequence (DNA): TGTGCCAGCAGCCCATTGCCCAGACTAGCGGGAAGCAATGAGCAGTTCTTC. This encodes CASSPLPRLAGSNEQFF.

CDR3 protein: CASSLSSNRYGYTF. The CDR3 DNA sequence: TGTGCCAGCAGTTTAAGCTCCAACCGCTATGGCTACACCTTC. The chain uses TRBV28 and TRBJ1-2; D ambiguous. This CDR3 is 14 amino acids long. The V end was cut by 2 bases, the J end by 4 bases, with 11 bases between. Germline V gives CDR1 MDHEN, CDR2 SYDVKM.

The V call is TRBV7-9, the J call TRBJ2-2; D remains ambiguous. CDR3 length: 15 residues. From germline, CDR1 is SEHNR and CDR2 FQNEAQ (reference sequence). V was shortened by 5 bases and J by 1 base, with 11 bases between the two germline ends. CDR3 DNA sequence: TGTGCCAGCAGCACCGACTGGATGAACACCGGGGAGCTGTTTTTT. Translation: CASSTDWMNTGELFF.

This clone was counted between two and nine times. The CDR3 DNA follows: TGTGCCAGCAGCCCCGGGACTAGCGGGAGGGAGCAGTACTTC. Translated: CASSPGTSGREQYF. The genes are TRBV5-4 and TRBJ2-7; 15 nucleotides align to TRBD2. This CDR3 is built from 14 residues. Per the germline V gene, CDR1 is SGHNT and CDR2 is YYREEE (reference sequence). V lost 4 bases, J lost 7 bases, and 3 bases stayed unmatched.

This chain uses TRBV5-1 with TRBJ1-2; possible D gene TRBD1, 5 bases. Trimming pared 2 bases from V and 4 bases from J, leaving 9 bases between. From germline, CDR1 is SGHRS and CDR2 YFSETQ. This CDR3 comprises 13 residues. The CDR3 is CASSLAGSYGYTF. CDR3 bases: TGCGCCAGCAGCTTAGCAGGGTCCTATGGCTACACCTTC.

The J gene is TRBJ2-5, the V gene TRBV7-2, with 7 bases fitting TRBD2. Germline V gene data show CDR1 as SGHTA and CDR2 as FQGNSA. V trimming: 1 base; J trimming: 5 bases; junction bases outside the gene matches: 13. The CDR3 has 17 amino acids. CDR3 bases: TGTGCCAGCAGCTTAGTGCTAGCGGTCTCCTTGGGGGAGACCCAGTACTTC. Its translation is CASSLVLAVSLGETQYF.

This clone has a handful of counts. Just one base apart from a much larger clone, this may be a read error. The V and J genes are TRBV6-5 and TRBJ1-2, with D maybe TRBD1 (6 bases). V lost 2 bases, J lost 7 bases, and 17 bases lay in between. The CDR3 covers 15 residues. CDR1 and CDR2 from the germline V gene are MNHEY and SVGAGI. CDR3 in DNA: TGTGCCAGCAGTTACCTACATCGGACAGATTGTGGCTACACCTTC. It yields the protein CASSYLHRTDCGYTF.

This clone was seen a handful of times. The chain is built from TRBV27 and TRBJ2-7; 9 positions match TRBD2. Germline V gene sequence: CDR1 MNHEY, CDR2 SMNVEV (reference sequence). J was trimmed by 1 base and V by 2 bases; bases with no gene match: 12. The CDR3 is 18 amino acids. The CDR3 DNA sequence: TGTGCCAGCAGTTTAGAAGGTAGGGTAGCGGGAGAGTCCTACGAGCAGTACTTC. Translating it yields CASSLEGRVAGESYEQYF.